These T cell receptor beta chains were read from a single sample in a study of early T cells in non-severe SARS-CoV-2 infection. TCRdb ran MiXCR on the 5' RACE reads and lists one entry per CDR3 protein. Of roughly 80,000 distinct CDR3 sequences listed, more than 5% are singletons. Sequencing input: whole blood. Receptor source: an adult who was a healthcare worker with PCR-confirmed SARS-CoV-2 infection or an uninfected control (not recorded which). CDR3s include the opening cysteine and the closing phenylalanine or tryptophan. Each record gives: D gene, J gene, V gene, clone size, CDR3 protein, CDR3 DNA. A D gene is named only where the DNA matches it firmly. Clone size is not always given. Where it is, it says once, few, many or a class for expanded clones.

>.|TRBJ1-2|TRBV11-2|many
CASSLGEDHGGYTF
TGTGCCAGCAGCTTAGGGGAGGATCATGGCGGCTACACCTTC
>.|TRBJ1-6|TRBV18|few
CASSNAGQPNSPLHF
TGTGCCAGCTCCAACGCAGGGCAGCCTAATTCACCCCTCCACTTT
>TRBD1|TRBJ1-6|TRBV7-9|many
CASSPRQGRDNSPLHF
TGTGCCAGCAGCCCTCGACAGGGCCGAGATAATTCACCCCTCCACTTT
>TRBD2|TRBJ2-7|TRBV2|few
CASSIGLAGPYEQYF
TGTGCCAGCAGTATTGGACTAGCGGGGCCCTACGAGCAGTACTTC
>TRBD1|TRBJ1-5|TRBV2|many
CASSGAQTGLDQPQHF
TGTGCCAGCAGCGGCGCACAGACAGGGTTGGATCAGCCCCAGCATTTT
>TRBD2|TRBJ2-5|TRBV27|few
CASSSPGLAGVETQYF
TGTGCCAGCAGTTCCCCTGGACTAGCGGGAGTTGAGACCCAGTACTTC
>.|TRBJ1-4|TRBV7-2|.
CASSLNKAEKLFF
TGTGCCAGCAGCCTTAATAAGGCTGAAAAACTGTTTTTT
>.|TRBJ2-3|TRBV6-5|many
CASSWDSTDTQYF
TGTGCCAGCAGCTGGGACAGCACAGATACGCAGTATTTT
>.|TRBJ2-4|TRBV12-3/TRBV12-4|many
CASSLAGLHIQYF
TGTGCCAGCAGTTTAGCGGGACTTCACATTCAGTACTTC
>.|TRBJ2-1|TRBV29-1|.
CSVVQYNEQFF
TGCAGCGTTGTACAGTACAATGAGCAGTTCTTC
>.|TRBJ1-5|TRBV20-1|many
CSAKDGSNQPQHF
TGCAGTGCTAAGGACGGTAGCAATCAGCCCCAGCATTTT
>.|TRBJ2-3|TRBV29-1|few
CSVAVPPLTDTQYF
TGCAGCGTAGCAGTACCACCCCTCACAGATACGCAGTATTTT
>.|TRBJ1-1|TRBV7-8|few
CASSSGIRNTEAFF
TGTGCCAGCAGCTCGGGAATCCGCAACACTGAAGCTTTCTTT
>.|TRBJ2-5|TRBV5-4|many
CASSPPAQETQYF
TGTGCCAGCAGCCCCCCGGCACAGGAGACCCAGTACTTC
>TRBD1|TRBJ2-3|TRBV27|few
CASSLSGTGESDTQYF
TGTGCCAGCAGTTTATCGGGGACAGGGGAGTCAGATACGCAGTATTTT
>TRBD1|TRBJ1-5|TRBV19|few
CASSMTGALQEPQHF
TGTGCCAGTAGTATGACAGGGGCCCTTCAAGAGCCCCAGCATTTT
>TRBD2|TRBJ2-5|TRBV7-8|many
CASSLVPGLAGVSQETQYF
TGTGCCAGCAGCTTAGTACCGGGACTAGCGGGGGTGAGCCAAGAGACCCAGTACTTC
>TRBD1|TRBJ2-5|TRBV20-1|.
CSARKTGGRETQYF
TGCAGTGCTAGAAAAACAGGGGGCCGGGAGACCCAGTACTTC